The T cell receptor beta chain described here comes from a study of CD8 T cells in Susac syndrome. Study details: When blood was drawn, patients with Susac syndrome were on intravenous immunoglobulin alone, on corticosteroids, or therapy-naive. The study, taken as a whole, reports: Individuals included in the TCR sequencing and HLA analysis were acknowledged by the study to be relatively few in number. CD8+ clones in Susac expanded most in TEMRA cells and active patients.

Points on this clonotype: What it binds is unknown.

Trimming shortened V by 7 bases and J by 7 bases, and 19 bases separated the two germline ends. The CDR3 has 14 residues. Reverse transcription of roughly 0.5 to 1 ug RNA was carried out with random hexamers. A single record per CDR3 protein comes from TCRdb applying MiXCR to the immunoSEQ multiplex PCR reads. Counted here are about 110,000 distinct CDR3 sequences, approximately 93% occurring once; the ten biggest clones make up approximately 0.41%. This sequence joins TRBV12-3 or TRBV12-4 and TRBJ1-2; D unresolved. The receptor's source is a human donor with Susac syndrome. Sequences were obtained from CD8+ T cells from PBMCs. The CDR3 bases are TGTGCCAGCACCTCGGATTCCGCCATCCGTGGCTACACCTTC. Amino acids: CASTSDSAIRGYTF.